These 27 T cell receptor beta chains originate from one sample sequenced in a study of cytomegalovirus exposure and HLA in healthy donors. The study ran its PCR with 60 Vbeta and 13 Jbeta primers. Only in-frame clones appear in the TCRdb table, and some are missing; sequencing was by immunoSEQ multiplex PCR. The sample includes approximately 100,000 clones, just under 80% of them seen just once. The material sequenced was PBMCs. These receptors all come from a woman aged 40 to 50 in good health and CMV-seronegative.

This clone was observed once. The chain combines TRBV30 with TRBJ1-2, with a weak D call TRBD1 (6 bases). The CDR3 totals 15 residues. Between the trimmed V and J ends, which lost 1 base and 5 bases, there was a span of 17 bases. From germline, CDR1 is GTSNPN and CDR2 SVGIG (reference sequence). For the CDR3, the DNA is TGTGCCTGGAGTGCCTTAAGGGGGGGCCCTTATGGCTACACCTTC. This sequence encodes CAWSALRGGPYGYTF.

The chain links TRBV7-2 to TRBJ1-5; D is uncertain. The CDR3 has 14 residues. Germline V gene data show CDR1 as SGHTA and CDR2 as FQGNSA. V lost 4 bases and J 3 bases, leaving 10 bases between the germline ends. CDR3 bases: TGTGCCAGCAGCTCAAGGCAGGCCAATCAGCCCCAGCATTTT. Translating gives CASSSRQANQPQHF.

V gene TRBV4-3 combines with J gene TRBJ1-6; D uncertain. CDR1 and CDR2 from the germline V gene are LGHNA and YSLEER. The CDR3 length is 12 residues. The ends were cut back, 5 bases at V and 5 bases at J, with 4 bases in the middle. Written as DNA, the CDR3 is TGCGCCAGCAGCTTCAATAATTCACCCCTCCACTTT. It yields the protein CASSFNNSPLHF.

This chain links TRBV28 with TRBJ1-1; no clear D. CDR1 and CDR2 (germline): MDHEN, SYDVKM. V dropped 1 base and J dropped 3 bases, with 6 bases sitting between them. The CDR3 has 13 amino acids. The CDR3 DNA is TGTGCCAGCAGTTTATCAGTGGACACTGAAGCTTTCTTT. This encodes CASSLSVDTEAFF.

The chain joins TRBV27 to TRBJ2-3, with unresolved D. Trimming took off 4 bases at V and 0 bases at J, with 8 bases between the two ends. CDR3 length: 14 residues. Germline V CDR1 and CDR2: MNHEY, SMNVEV (reference sequence). The CDR3 bases are TGTGCCAGCAGTTCGGTTCCAAGCACAGATACGCAGTATTTT. Its translation is CASSSVPSTDTQYF.

DNA for the CDR3: TGTGCCAGCAGTTACGAGAGCTCCTACGAGCAGTACTTC. It is translated as CASSYESSYEQYF. The genes are TRBV6-6 and TRBJ2-7; D gene ambiguous. This CDR3 comprises 13 residues. CDR1 is MNHNY, CDR2 SVGAGI, per germline (reference sequence). The germline V and J ends were trimmed by 2 bases and 0 bases, with 5 bases remaining between them.

The chain recombines TRBV10-3 with TRBJ1-5, with unresolved D. CDR1 is ENHRY and CDR2 is SYGVKD in the germline V gene. There are 15 residues in the CDR3. Trimming stripped 3 bases from V and 1 base from J, with 10 bases between. CDR3 in DNA: TGTGCCATCAGTGATAGCTCTCGAAGCAATCAGCCCCAGCATTTT. Protein product: CAISDSSRSNQPQHF.

The chain has TRBV5-4 and TRBJ2-7, with a weak D call TRBD1 (6 bases). Trimming cost V 4 bases and J 0 bases, with 11 bases left between them. The CDR3 consists of 14 residues. Germline CDR1 reads SGHNT; CDR2 reads YYREEE (reference sequence). The CDR3 sequence: CASSPTGGSYEQYF. DNA for the CDR3: TGTGCCAGCAGCCCGACAGGCGGCTCCTACGAGCAGTACTTC.

The CDR3 DNA follows: TGTGCCAGCAGCCCAATCCACAGGGGGCTCAACGAGCAGTACTTC. The encoded protein is CASSPIHRGLNEQYF. The V gene is TRBV11-2, the J gene TRBJ2-7, with 9 bases aligning to TRBD1. Germline assignment: CDR1 SGHAT and CDR2 FQNNGV. The CDR3 totals 15 residues. The J segment lost 5 bases and the V segment lost 5 bases, leaving 10 bases of the junction unmatched.

V gene TRBV5-1 combines with J gene TRBJ1-5; TRBD1 matches at 9 bases. The CDR3 consists of 14 residues. Per germline, CDR1 SGHRS and CDR2 YFSETQ. Trimming took 4 bases from V and 7 from J; bases not matched to a gene: 6. CDR3 region: CASSQWTGAQPQHF. For the CDR3, the DNA is TGCGCCAGCAGCCAATGGACAGGGGCCCAGCCCCAGCATTTT.

The chain employs TRBV5-5 and TRBJ1-1, with 9 bases identical to TRBD1. With 4 bases clipped from V and 4 bases from J, the junction kept 8 bases outside the gene matches. This CDR3 comprises 15 residues. Germline V gene data show CDR1 as SGHKS and CDR2 as YYEKEE (reference sequence). The CDR3 coding sequence is TGTGCCAGCAGCAGACAGGGGGAGTGGGGCACTGAAGCTTTCTTT. This gives the protein CASSRQGEWGTEAFF. Full variable domain (missing parts from reference TRBV5-5 and TRBJ1-1): DAGVTQSPTHLIKTRGQQVTLRCSPISGHKSVSWYQQVLGQGPQFIFQYYEKEERGRGNFPDRFSARQFPNYSSELNVNALLLGDSALYLCASSRQGEWGTEAFFGQGTRLTVV.

The chain carries TRBV9 and TRBJ2-5; TRBD2 agrees at 8 bases. Germline trimming cut 4 bases from V and 2 bases from J; bases unmatched to any gene: 1. There are 13 residues in the CDR3. In germline, CDR1 is SGDLS, CDR2 YYNGEE. CDR3 sequence (DNA): TGTGCCAGCAGCCCGGGGGGGCAAGAGACCCAGTACTTC. This codes for CASSPGGQETQYF.

The chain has TRBV5-5 and TRBJ1-2; TRBD1 agrees at 7 bases. The CDR3 contains 15 residues. The germline gives CDR1 SGHKS, CDR2 YYEKEE (reference sequence). V shed 2 bases and J 1 base; nucleotides not matched to a gene: 5. CDR3 loop: CASSLTGVDNYGYTF. CDR3 nucleotides: TGTGCCAGCAGCTTAACAGGGGTGGATAACTATGGCTACACCTTC.

This clone was seen a handful of times. The V and J genes are TRBV5-6 and TRBJ2-7, with 7 bases aligning to TRBD1. The CDR3 consists of 14 residues. The germline V gene encodes CDR1 SGHDT and CDR2 YYEEEE. Trimming cost V 1 base and J 5 bases; bases outside gene matches: 6. Here the CDR3 DNA reads TGTGCCAGCAGCTTGTACCTGACAGGGAACGAGCAGTACTTC. This encodes CASSLYLTGNEQYF.

This clone has a handful of counts. The genes are TRBV10-3 and TRBJ2-3; 10 bases map to TRBD2. The CDR3 is made up of 17 amino acids. Trimming removed 4 bases from V and 0 bases from J; junction bases left unmatched: 7. The germline V gene encodes CDR1 ENHRY and CDR2 SYGVKD. CDR3 DNA: TGTGCCATCAGTGGGAACCTAGCGGGGGTTAGCACAGATACGCAGTATTTT. Translating gives CAISGNLAGVSTDTQYF.

This chain joins TRBV4-3 and TRBJ1-4; D might be TRBD1 (6 bases). Germline V gene data show CDR1 as LGHNA and CDR2 as YSLEER. Trimming took 8 bases from V and 6 from J, leaving 19 bases between them. The CDR3 loop spans 15 amino acids. This CDR3 reads CASAKGTGRDEKLFF. In nucleotides, the CDR3 is TGCGCCAGCGCAAAAGGCACAGGGCGGGATGAAAAACTGTTTTTT.

The V and J genes are TRBV2 and TRBJ2-6; 13 bases agree with TRBD2. Germline CDR1 and CDR2: SNHLY and FYNNEI. V dropped 4 bases and J dropped 2; count of bases not matched to a gene: 2. The CDR3 has 17 residues. The CDR3 spells CASSAGLAGAGANVLTF. The CDR3 DNA reads TGTGCCAGCAGTGCTGGACTAGCGGGGGCTGGGGCCAACGTCCTGACTTTC.

V gene TRBV6-5 combines with J gene TRBJ2-7, with D uncertain. CDR3 length: 11 residues. Looked up from germline, CDR1 is MNHEY and CDR2 is SVGAGI. V was cut by 7 bases and J by 7 bases, with 11 bases left in between. In DNA, the CDR3 is TGTGCCAGCACCCTGAATCGGGAGCAGTACTTC. Translated: CASTLNREQYF.

The chain links TRBV15 to TRBJ1-1, with TRBD1 matching 8 bases. The germline CDR1 and CDR2 sequences are LNHNV and YYDKDF (reference sequence). The CDR3 totals 14 residues. V dropped 8 bases and J dropped 4; count of bases not matched to a gene: 9. In DNA form, the CDR3 reads TGTGCCACCGGCCCCGACAGGGGTTCCACTGAAGCTTTCTTT. This codes for CATGPDRGSTEAFF.

The chain recombines TRBV5-1 with TRBJ1-2; 7 nucleotides match TRBD1. From germline, CDR1 is SGHRS and CDR2 YFSETQ. The V and J ends lost 2 bases and 3 bases, in that order; junction bases with no gene match: 4. This CDR3 comprises 14 residues. The CDR3 nucleotides read TGCGCCAGCAGCTTACAGGGGATAGACTATGGCTACACCTTC. It specifies CASSLQGIDYGYTF. The entire variable domain, with the rest obtained from reference TRBV5-1 and TRBJ1-2, is as follows: KAGVTQTPRYLIKTRGQQVTLSCSPISGHRSVSWYQQTPGQGLQFLFEYFSETQRNKGNFPGRFSGRQFSNSRSEMNVSTLELGDSALYLCASSLQGIDYGYTFGSGTRLTVV.

The gene calls are TRBV2 and TRBJ1-5; no reliable D call. The CDR3 is 15 amino acids. V shed 0 bases and J shed 1 base, with 7 bases lying between them. Germline V gives CDR1 SNHLY, CDR2 FYNNEI. The CDR3 protein is CASSEAQRSNQPQHF. The DNA for the CDR3 is TGTGCCAGCAGTGAAGCCCAGAGGAGCAATCAGCCCCAGCATTTT.

The gene calls are TRBV30 and TRBJ1-4, with 7 nucleotides matching TRBD1. Germline CDR1 reads GTSNPN; CDR2 reads SVGIG (reference sequence). The CDR3 loop spans 14 amino acids. The trim removed 5 bases at V and 4 bases at J, leaving 7 bases unmatched. The CDR3 is CAWGLGQLNEKLFF. The CDR3 DNA sequence: TGTGCCTGGGGCCTGGGACAGCTTAATGAAAAACTGTTTTTT.

The chain links TRBV12-5 to TRBJ2-7; D might be TRBD1 (6 bases). The CDR3 runs 15 residues. V lost 0 bases, J lost 3 bases, and 12 bases lay in between. The germline gives CDR1 LGHNT, CDR2 FRNRAP. This CDR3 reads CASGLVPGAGYEQYF. CDR3 nucleotide sequence: TGTGCTAGTGGTTTGGTACCAGGGGCTGGCTACGAGCAGTACTTC.

This chain links TRBV27 with TRBJ2-7; tentatively, D is TRBD2 (6 bases). The CDR3 runs 13 residues. V was clipped by 5 bases and J by 4 bases, with 12 bases between them. CDR1 and CDR2 from the germline V gene are MNHEY and SMNVEV (reference sequence). The CDR3 DNA sequence: TGTGCCAGCAGTCGAAGGACTACGTACGAGCAGTACTTC. Translated, it gives CASSRRTTYEQYF.

This sequence joins TRBV7-3 and TRBJ2-2, with 8 positions matching TRBD2. Germline V CDR1 and CDR2: SGHTA, FQGTGA. This CDR3 comprises 16 residues. V was pared by 2 bases and J by 1 base, with 3 bases of the junction left unmatched. The CDR3 protein is CASSLLAGWNTGELFF. Here the CDR3 DNA reads TGTGCCAGCAGCTTACTAGCGGGCTGGAACACCGGGGAGCTGTTTTTT. Variable domain in full (rest from reference TRBV7-3 and TRBJ2-2): GAGVSQTPSNKVTEKGKYVELRCDPISGHTALYWYRQSLGQGPEFLIYFQGTGAADDSGLPNDRFFAVRPEGSVSTLKIQRTERGDSAVYLCASSLLAGWNTGELFFGEGSRLTVL.

The chain is built from TRBV6-5 and TRBJ2-7; D is perhaps TRBD1 (6 bases). Between the trimmed V and J ends, which lost 6 bases and 5 bases, there was a span of 14 bases. The CDR3 runs to 13 residues. Germline values: CDR1 MNHEY, CDR2 SVGAGI. The CDR3 nucleotides are TGTGCCAGCAGGTATACAGGGTACCACGAGCAGTACTTC. Its translation: CASRYTGYHEQYF.

This chain links TRBV29-1 with TRBJ1-3; D is ambiguous. Trimming took off 5 bases at V and 7 bases at J, with 15 bases between the two ends. CDR3 size: 13 residues. Germline V gives CDR1 SQVTM, CDR2 ANQGSEA. The CDR3 DNA reads TGCAGCGTTCGGCGACAATTTTCCAACACCATATATTTT. Its translation is CSVRRQFSNTIYF. The full variable domain, with the rest looked up from reference TRBV29-1 and TRBJ1-3, is SAVISQKPSRDICQRGTSLTIQCQVDSQVTMMFWYRQQPGQSLTLIATANQGSEATYESGFVIDKFPISRPNLTFSTLTVSNMSPEDSSIYLCSVRRQFSNTIYFGEGSWLTVV.